Listed below are T cell receptor beta chains from one sample, sequenced in a study of blood T cell repertoires in COVID-19. Profiled with immunoSEQ multiplex PCR; TCRdb holds only in-frame clones, not every one. Of about 210,000 clones in the sample, roughly 85% were seen once. The material sequenced was peripheral blood. The receptor set was obtained from a woman aged 65 to 85 with COVID-19, enrolled during active disease. Both conserved end residues are part of each CDR3. Fields, in order: D gene, clone size, V gene, J gene, CDR3 protein, CDR3 DNA. The D gene is left open where the match is weak. The size of a clone is reported for some rows only, either as once, few or many, or as a class for expanded clones.

d_gene: .
abundance: once
v_gene: TRBV30
j_gene: TRBJ2-5
CDR3aa: CAWSVSETQYF
CDR3nt: TGTGCCTGGAGTGTATCGGAGACCCAGTACTTC

d_gene: TRBD1
abundance: .
v_gene: TRBV7-3
j_gene: TRBJ1-6
CDR3aa: CASSSQGPPNSPLHF
CDR3nt: TGTGCCAGCAGCTCACAGGGGCCCCCTAATTCACCCCTCCACTTT

d_gene: .
abundance: .
v_gene: TRBV6-2/TRBV6-3
j_gene: TRBJ2-7
CDR3aa: CASSWHRLGADEQYF
CDR3nt: TGTGCCAGCAGTTGGCACAGGCTCGGTGCGGACGAGCAGTACTTC

d_gene: TRBD1
abundance: .
v_gene: TRBV5-6
j_gene: TRBJ1-2
CDR3aa: CASSLGTQGNGYGYTF
CDR3nt: TGTGCCAGCAGCCTGGGTACACAGGGGAATGGCTATGGCTACACCTTC

d_gene: .
abundance: .
v_gene: TRBV6-2/TRBV6-3
j_gene: TRBJ2-2
CDR3aa: CASSHNRFANTGELFF
CDR3nt: TGTGCCAGCAGTCACAACAGGTTCGCGAACACCGGGGAGCTGTTTTTT

d_gene: TRBD2
abundance: few
v_gene: TRBV6-2/TRBV6-3
j_gene: TRBJ2-1
CDR3aa: CASSYGLAGDNEQFF
CDR3nt: TGTGCCAGCAGTTACGGTCTAGCGGGGGACAATGAGCAGTTCTTC

d_gene: .
abundance: .
v_gene: TRBV11-1
j_gene: TRBJ2-7
CDR3aa: CASSLSARYEQYF
CDR3nt: TGTGCCAGCAGCTTAAGTGCGCGGTACGAGCAGTACTTC

d_gene: TRBD1
abundance: .
v_gene: TRBV27
j_gene: TRBJ2-2
CDR3aa: CASSSRTGRNTGELFF
CDR3nt: TGTGCCAGCAGTTCCAGGACAGGGCGAAACACCGGGGAGCTGTTTTTT

d_gene: .
abundance: many
v_gene: TRBV7-3
j_gene: TRBJ1-1
CDR3aa: CASSPQGLGTEAFF
CDR3nt: TGTGCCAGCAGCCCGCAGGGTCTCGGCACTGAAGCTTTCTTT

d_gene: .
abundance: .
v_gene: TRBV6-1
j_gene: TRBJ1-6
CDR3aa: CASSEALQQGLGSPLHF
CDR3nt: TGTGCCAGCAGTGAAGCGCTGCAGCAGGGGCTGGGGTCACCCCTCCACTTT

d_gene: TRBD1
abundance: .
v_gene: TRBV7-9
j_gene: TRBJ1-2
CDR3aa: CASSLHRGLNYGYTF
CDR3nt: TGTGCCAGCAGCCTCCACAGGGGGCTAAACTATGGCTACACCTTC

d_gene: .
abundance: few
v_gene: TRBV5-4
j_gene: TRBJ2-7
CDR3aa: CASSSGAAGAGEQYF
CDR3nt: TGTGCCAGCAGTTCGGGGGCTGCGGGGGCGGGGGAGCAGTACTTC

d_gene: .
abundance: .
v_gene: TRBV28
j_gene: TRBJ1-1
CDR3aa: CASRDSFLVAEAFF
CDR3nt: TGTGCCAGCAGGGACAGTTTCTTAGTCGCTGAAGCTTTCTTT

d_gene: TRBD2
abundance: .
v_gene: TRBV19
j_gene: TRBJ2-7
CDR3aa: CASSIRAGGFYEQYF
CDR3nt: TGTGCCAGTAGTATCCGAGCGGGGGGATTCTACGAGCAGTACTTC

d_gene: TRBD2
abundance: .
v_gene: TRBV29-1
j_gene: TRBJ2-3
CDR3aa: CSGAGVADTQYF
CDR3nt: TGCAGCGGCGCGGGGGTCGCAGATACGCAGTATTTT

d_gene: TRBD1
abundance: .
v_gene: TRBV25-1
j_gene: TRBJ2-2
CDR3aa: CASSERTGSNTGELFF
CDR3nt: TGTGCCAGCAGTGAGAGGACAGGGTCGAACACCGGGGAGCTGTTTTTT

d_gene: TRBD1
abundance: .
v_gene: TRBV5-1
j_gene: TRBJ2-2
CDR3aa: CASSVTGGTGELFF
CDR3nt: TGCGCCAGCAGCGTGACAGGGGGAACCGGGGAGCTGTTTTTT

d_gene: TRBD2
abundance: .
v_gene: TRBV24-1
j_gene: TRBJ2-1
CDR3aa: CATSAAGEINEQFF
CDR3nt: TGTGCCACCAGTGCGGCGGGAGAAATAAATGAGCAGTTCTTC

d_gene: TRBD1
abundance: once
v_gene: TRBV11-3
j_gene: TRBJ2-7
CDR3aa: CASSLGPGQGDEQYF
CDR3nt: TGTGCCAGCAGCTTAGGACCGGGACAGGGGGACGAGCAGTACTTC

d_gene: TRBD1
abundance: .
v_gene: TRBV6-6
j_gene: TRBJ1-1
CDR3aa: CASSGTGGVTEAFF
CDR3nt: TGTGCCAGCAGTGGCACAGGGGGCGTCACTGAAGCTTTCTTT

d_gene: .
abundance: .
v_gene: TRBV4-3
j_gene: TRBJ1-1
CDR3aa: CASSQETDGSEAFF
CDR3nt: TGCGCCAGCAGCCAAGAGACTGACGGGTCTGAAGCTTTCTTT

d_gene: .
abundance: .
v_gene: TRBV7-9
j_gene: TRBJ1-1
CDR3aa: CASSSGRPTEAFF
CDR3nt: TGTGCCAGCAGCTCGGGTCGACCCACTGAAGCTTTCTTT

d_gene: .
abundance: .
v_gene: TRBV12-3/TRBV12-4
j_gene: TRBJ2-3
CDR3aa: CASSLWLVKYF
CDR3nt: TGTGCCAGCAGTTTGTGGCTAGTTAAGTATTTT

d_gene: .
abundance: once
v_gene: TRBV4-1
j_gene: TRBJ1-5
CDR3aa: CASSQVEGRGNQPQHF
CDR3nt: TGCGCCAGCAGCCAAGTCGAGGGTCGGGGCAATCAGCCCCAGCATTTT

d_gene: .
abundance: .
v_gene: TRBV19
j_gene: TRBJ2-7
CDR3aa: CASSIGRGGEYEQYF
CDR3nt: TGTGCCAGTAGTATAGGTCGAGGGGGAGAATACGAGCAGTACTTC

d_gene: TRBD1
abundance: .
v_gene: TRBV5-8
j_gene: TRBJ1-4
CDR3aa: CASSLGRGGGEKLFF
CDR3nt: TGTGCCAGCAGCTTAGGCCGAGGGGGCGGTGAAAAACTGTTTTTT

d_gene: .
abundance: .
v_gene: TRBV28
j_gene: TRBJ1-1
CDR3aa: CASSLRDIKAFF
CDR3nt: TGTGCCAGCAGTTTACGTGACATCAAAGCTTTCTTT

d_gene: .
abundance: .
v_gene: TRBV18
j_gene: TRBJ2-1
CDR3aa: CASSPPGRGNYNEQFF
CDR3nt: TGTGCCAGCTCACCACCGGGCCGCGGGAACTACAATGAGCAGTTCTTC

d_gene: .
abundance: .
v_gene: TRBV4-1
j_gene: TRBJ1-5
CDR3aa: CASSQEPGQPQHF
CDR3nt: TGCGCCAGCAGCCAAGAACCGGGGCAGCCCCAGCATTTT

d_gene: .
abundance: .
v_gene: TRBV9
j_gene: TRBJ2-3
CDR3aa: CASSETSPRHGITDTQYF
CDR3nt: TGTGCCAGCAGCGAGACCTCCCCGAGACACGGAATAACAGATACGCAGTATTTT

d_gene: .
abundance: .
v_gene: TRBV15
j_gene: TRBJ1-5
CDR3aa: CATSGRLNQPQHF
CDR3nt: TGTGCCACCTCAGGGAGGCTCAATCAGCCCCAGCATTTT